This TCR beta chain was recovered during a study of blood T cells in healthy people across ages. Germline CDR1 is DFQATT and CDR2 is SNEGSKA (reference sequence). Trimming left V 1 base short and J 4 bases short, with 9 bases between. This CDR3 comprises 13 residues. The use of a sample-barcoded 5' primer and a J-beta primer mix characterized a second PCR of roughly 6 to 11 cycles. TCRdb re-called the 5' RACE reads with MiXCR, one entry per CDR3 protein. Altogether about 680,000 distinct CDR3 sequences are present, around half being singletons, with the ten largest covering 30% to 40%. The chain uses TRBV20-1 and TRBJ2-3; D may be TRBD2 (5 bases). The sequence came from a woman aged 60 to 75 in good health. Sample: blood. The CDR3 reads CSARVLASDTQYF. CDR3 bases: TGCAGTGCTAGAGTGCTAGCATCAGATACGCAGTATTTT.